Listed below are T cell receptor beta chains from one sample, sequenced in a study of T cell repertoires in cytomegalovirus infection. TCRdb reprocessed the reads with MiXCR, giving one entry per CDR3 protein. The profile shows 200,000 or so distinct CDR3 sequences, 28% of them singletons. The sequencing sample was made of PBMCs. The receptors stem from a human donor in good health (CMV status not recorded). Some clones in this sample may be carry-over from other donors' samples. Each CDR3 is given with its conserved first and last residue. The D gene is left open where the match is weak. Only part of the rows carry a size: once, few, many, or a class if the clone is expanded.

j_gene: TRBJ2-7
d_gene: TRBD1
v_gene: TRBV5-1
abundance: -
CDR3aa: CASSLLQGAGGEQYF
CDR3nt: TGCGCCAGCAGCCTGCTCCAGGGGGCTGGAGGCGAGCAGTACTTC

j_gene: TRBJ2-5
d_gene: TRBD1
v_gene: TRBV29-1
abundance: few
CDR3aa: CSVERTGQQETQYF
CDR3nt: TGCAGCGTTGAGAGGACAGGGCAGCAAGAGACCCAGTACTTC

j_gene: TRBJ1-4
d_gene: TRBD1
v_gene: TRBV7-6
abundance: many
CDR3aa: CASSLEGGMDEKLFF
CDR3nt: TGTGCCAGCAGCTTAGAAGGGGGCATGGATGAAAAACTGTTTTTT

j_gene: TRBJ1-4
d_gene: -
v_gene: TRBV30
abundance: few
CDR3aa: CAWQGLGEKLFF
CDR3nt: TGTGCCTGGCAGGGACTCGGTGAAAAACTGTTTTTT

j_gene: TRBJ2-7
d_gene: -
v_gene: TRBV4-1
abundance: -
CDR3aa: CASSQDDTTRSYEQYF
CDR3nt: TGCGCCAGCAGCCAAGATGATACCACCCGATCCTACGAGCAGTACTTC

j_gene: TRBJ2-5
d_gene: TRBD2
v_gene: TRBV5-1
abundance: -
CDR3aa: CASSSGLAGEGETQYF
CDR3nt: TGCGCCAGCAGCTCCGGACTAGCGGGGGAAGGGGAGACCCAGTACTTC

j_gene: TRBJ1-2
d_gene: TRBD1
v_gene: TRBV7-2
abundance: few
CDR3aa: CASSLARQGAARGNGYTF
CDR3nt: TGTGCCAGCAGCTTAGCCCGACAGGGGGCGGCTAGGGGGAATGGCTACACCTTC

j_gene: TRBJ2-7
d_gene: TRBD1
v_gene: TRBV11-2
abundance: -
CDR3aa: CASSFSQGYYEQYF
CDR3nt: TGTGCCAGCAGCTTCTCACAGGGGTACTACGAGCAGTACTTC

j_gene: TRBJ2-7
d_gene: -
v_gene: TRBV6-1
abundance: few
CDR3aa: CASSSNPGLNSYEQYF
CDR3nt: TGTGCCAGCAGTTCAAACCCGGGACTGAATTCCTACGAGCAGTACTTC

j_gene: TRBJ1-6
d_gene: -
v_gene: TRBV6-2/TRBV6-3
abundance: few
CDR3aa: CASSYSKQPNSPLHF
CDR3nt: TGTGCCAGCAGTTACTCGAAACAGCCTAATTCACCCCTCCACTTT

j_gene: TRBJ2-7
d_gene: TRBD1
v_gene: TRBV2
abundance: -
CDR3aa: CASSVTGVTYEQYF
CDR3nt: TGTGCCAGCAGTGTGACAGGGGTAACCTACGAGCAGTACTTC